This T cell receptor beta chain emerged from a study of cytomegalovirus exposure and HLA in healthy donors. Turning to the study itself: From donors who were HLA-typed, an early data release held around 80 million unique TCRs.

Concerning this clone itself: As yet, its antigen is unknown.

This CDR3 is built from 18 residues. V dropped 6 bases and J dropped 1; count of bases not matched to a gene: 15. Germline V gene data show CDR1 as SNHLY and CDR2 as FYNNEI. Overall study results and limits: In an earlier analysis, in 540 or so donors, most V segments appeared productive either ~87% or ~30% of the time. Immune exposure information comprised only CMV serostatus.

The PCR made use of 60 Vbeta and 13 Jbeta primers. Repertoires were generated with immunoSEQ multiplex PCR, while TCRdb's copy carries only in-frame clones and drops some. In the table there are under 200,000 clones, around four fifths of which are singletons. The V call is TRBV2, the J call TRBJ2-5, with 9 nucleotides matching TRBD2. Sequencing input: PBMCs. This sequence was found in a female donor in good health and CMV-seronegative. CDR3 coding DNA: TGTGCCAGCAGACCCCCTAGGGGTAGCGGGGGACTCCAAGAGACCCAGTACTTC. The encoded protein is CASRPPRGSGGLQETQYF.